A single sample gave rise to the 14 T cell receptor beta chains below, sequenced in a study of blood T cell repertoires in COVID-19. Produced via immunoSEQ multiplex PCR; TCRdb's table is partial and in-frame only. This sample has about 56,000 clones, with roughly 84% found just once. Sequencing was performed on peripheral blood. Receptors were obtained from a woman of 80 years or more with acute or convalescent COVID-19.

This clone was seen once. CDR3: CASSPGSTSGGMNEQFF. The CDR3, as DNA: TGCGCCAGCAGCCCCGGATCGACTAGCGGGGGGATGAATGAGCAGTTCTTC. The chain employs TRBV5-1 and TRBJ2-1, with TRBD2 matching 13 bases. CDR1 is SGHRS, CDR2 YFSETQ, per germline. The CDR3 is made up of 17 amino acids. The V segment lost 4 bases and the J segment 7 bases; nucleotides outside the gene matches: 11.

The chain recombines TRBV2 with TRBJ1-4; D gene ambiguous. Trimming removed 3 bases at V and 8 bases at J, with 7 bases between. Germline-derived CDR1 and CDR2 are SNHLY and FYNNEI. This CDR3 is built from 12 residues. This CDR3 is CASSDPREKLFF. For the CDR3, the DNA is TGTGCCAGCAGTGATCCCAGAGAAAAACTGTTTTTT.

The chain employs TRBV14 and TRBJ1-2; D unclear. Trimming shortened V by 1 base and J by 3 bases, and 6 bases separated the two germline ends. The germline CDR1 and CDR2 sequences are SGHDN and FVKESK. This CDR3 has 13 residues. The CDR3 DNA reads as TGTGCCAGCAGCCAAGTGGTAGACTATGGCTACACCTTC. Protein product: CASSQVVDYGYTF.

CDR3 amino acids: CASSPEGAGAGELFF. CDR3 in DNA: TGTGCCAGCAGCCCAGAGGGGGCAGGCGCCGGGGAGCTGTTTTTT. This chain links TRBV5-6 with TRBJ2-2; TRBD1 matches at 7 bases. CDR1 is SGHDT and CDR2 is YYEEEE in the germline V gene. V was clipped by 4 bases and J by 6 bases; unmatched bases: 9. CDR3 size: 15 residues. The full variable domain, in which reference TRBV5-6 and TRBJ2-2 provide the parts outside the CDR3, is DAGVTQSPTHLIKTRGQQVTLRCSPKSGHDTVSWYQQALGQGPQFIFQYYEEEERQRGNFPDRFSGHQFPNYSSELNVNALLLGDSALYLCASSPEGAGAGELFFGEGSRLTVL.

As DNA, the CDR3 is TGTGCCAGCAGTTTAGGGACAGTCGACTATGGCTACACCTTC. Encoded protein: CASSLGTVDYGYTF. The chain has TRBV3-1 (or the pseudogene TRBV3-2) and TRBJ1-2; 7 nucleotides align to TRBD1. Trimming cost V 6 bases and J 3 bases; bases outside gene matches: 7. Germline V gene data show CDR1 as LGHDT and CDR2 as YNNKEL (reference sequence). This CDR3 is 14 amino acids long.

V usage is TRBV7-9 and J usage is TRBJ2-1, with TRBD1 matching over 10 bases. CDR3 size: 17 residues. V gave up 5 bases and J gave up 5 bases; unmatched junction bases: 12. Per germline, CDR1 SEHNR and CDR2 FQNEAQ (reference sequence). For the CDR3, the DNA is TGTGCCAGCAGCGGGGGACAGGGGTCATACCCCCACAATGAGCAGTTCTTC. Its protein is CASSGGQGSYPHNEQFF.

The DNA for the CDR3 is TGTGCCAGCAGCTTAGGCCGGGGAGAAGGTCGAGCTTTCTTT. Amino acid sequence: CASSLGRGEGRAFF. The V gene is TRBV7-2, the J gene TRBJ1-1, with D hard to call. CDR3 length: 14 residues. Germline CDR1 and CDR2: SGHTA and FQGNSA. V dropped 1 base and J dropped 10 bases, with 16 bases sitting between them.

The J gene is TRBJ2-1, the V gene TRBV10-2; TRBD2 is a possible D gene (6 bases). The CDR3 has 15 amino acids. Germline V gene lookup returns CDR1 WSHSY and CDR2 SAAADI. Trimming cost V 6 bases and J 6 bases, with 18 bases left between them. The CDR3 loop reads CASRPLANTGNEQFF. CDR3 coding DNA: TGCGCCAGCAGACCCCTAGCGAATACGGGCAATGAGCAGTTCTTC.

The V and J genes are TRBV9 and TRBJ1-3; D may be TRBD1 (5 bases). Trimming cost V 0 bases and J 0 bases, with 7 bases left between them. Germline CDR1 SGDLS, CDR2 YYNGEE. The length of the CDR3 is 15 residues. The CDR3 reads CASSVETDSGNTIYF. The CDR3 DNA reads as TGTGCCAGCAGCGTAGAGACAGACTCTGGAAACACCATATATTTT.

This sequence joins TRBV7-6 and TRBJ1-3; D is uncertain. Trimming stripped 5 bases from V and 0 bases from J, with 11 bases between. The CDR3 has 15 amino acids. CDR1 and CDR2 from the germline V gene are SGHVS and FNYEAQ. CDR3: CASSPTPVSGNTIYF. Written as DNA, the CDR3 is TGTGCCAGCAGCCCGACACCAGTCTCTGGAAACACCATATATTTT.

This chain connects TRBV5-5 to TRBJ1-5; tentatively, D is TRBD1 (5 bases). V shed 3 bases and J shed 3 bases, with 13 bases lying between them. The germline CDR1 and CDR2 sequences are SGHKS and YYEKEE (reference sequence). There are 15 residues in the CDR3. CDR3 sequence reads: CASSWTGGYNQPQHF. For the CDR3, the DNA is TGTGCCAGCAGCTGGACCGGGGGATACAATCAGCCCCAGCATTTT.

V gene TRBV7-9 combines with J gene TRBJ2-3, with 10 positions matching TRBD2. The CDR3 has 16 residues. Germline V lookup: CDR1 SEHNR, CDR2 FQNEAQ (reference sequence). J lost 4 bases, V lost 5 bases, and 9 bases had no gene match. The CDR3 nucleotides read TGTGCCAGCAGCCAACCTAGCGGGGGCGGGTCAGATACGCAGTATTTT. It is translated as CASSQPSGGGSDTQYF. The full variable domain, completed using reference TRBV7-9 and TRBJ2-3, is DTGVSQNPRHKITKRGQNVTFRCDPISEHNRLYWYRQTLGQGPEFLTYFQNEAQLEKSRLLSDRFSAERPKGSFSTLEIQRTEQGDSAMYLCASSQPSGGGSDTQYFGPGTRLTVL.

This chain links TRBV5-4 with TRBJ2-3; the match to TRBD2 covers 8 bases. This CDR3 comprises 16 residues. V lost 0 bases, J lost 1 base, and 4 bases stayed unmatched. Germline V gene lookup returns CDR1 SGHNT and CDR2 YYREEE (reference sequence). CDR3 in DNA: TGTGCCAGCAGCTTGGCGGGGCGGGGGGGCACAGATACGCAGTATTTT. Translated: CASSLAGRGGTDTQYF.

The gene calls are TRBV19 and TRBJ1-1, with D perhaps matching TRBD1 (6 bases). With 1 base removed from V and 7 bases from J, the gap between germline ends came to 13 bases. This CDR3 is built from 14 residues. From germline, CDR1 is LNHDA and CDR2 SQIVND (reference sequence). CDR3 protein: CASSIGRGTLEAFF. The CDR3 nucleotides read TGTGCCAGTAGTATAGGAAGGGGGACACTTGAAGCTTTCTTT.